This T cell receptor beta chain comes out of a study of identical twins (dated by TCRdb to the mid-2010s). Background for the entire study: The study deep-sequenced TCR alpha and beta repertoires from monozygotic twins, unrelated adults of various ages and cord blood to test whether fetal clonotypes persist. To rule out contamination, the twin experiments were replicated at different times with different library preparation protocols. What the authors observed across the whole study: A weaker excess of twin sharing was found in beta out-of-frame sequences because the signal-to-noise ratio was lowered by fewer shared sequences. Compared with coincidental sharing between unrelated individuals, out-of-frame TCR alpha sequences shared between twins showed an excess of sequences with low generation probability. Zero-insertion analyses could be partly confounded by invariant T cells such as MAIT and iNKT, although diverse VJ usage argued against such confounding for most clonotypes. Because the same donors could not be followed over many years, the conclusions depended on cross-sectional statistical analysis. Out-of-frame TCR alpha sharing in monozygotic twins was systematically underestimated by recombination models, whereas sharing between unrelated individuals was in agreement with the recombination models. Fewer insertions were carried by abundant cord blood beta clonotypes, a similar but weaker trend appeared in young adult naive repertoires, and no such trend appeared in memory repertoires.

The method behind the library was 5' RACE. Sequencing was performed on an Illumina HiSeq 2000. A universal primer binding site was added through template switching, and the final cDNA carried a unique molecular identifier so that TCR cDNA molecules could be counted accurately. Specific primers in the conserved constant-segment region were used to synthesize first-strand cDNA for the TCR alpha and beta chains. To control for contamination, every cDNA library was double barcoded, receiving both a SMART-Mk sample barcode and Illumina barcodes. TruSeq adapter sequences and Illumina sample barcodes were added in two successive PCR steps. TCR alpha and beta cDNA libraries were sequenced on the Illumina HiSeq platform with custom primers. From the authors' description of their analysis: MiGEC processed the raw reads to extract unique molecular identifiers, while MiXCR was used to determine the CDR3 positions. For each individual, recombination models were inferred using an EM algorithm with the repgenHMM and IGoR tools. The tcR package in R was used for shared clonotype analysis, with sharing normalized by the product of cloneset sizes. Out-of-frame nonproductive sequences were analyzed to study raw recombination free of thymic and clonal selection effects. TCRdb ran its own pipeline on the public reads, namely fastp trimming at Q25 and MiXCR clone calling, and kept in-frame beta chains. Rows with a matching CDR3 protein are joined into one entry that keeps the most common DNA and genes. None of the V and J calls come from the authors' own analysis; TCRdb made them. This sample holds 310,000 or so distinct CDR3 sequences; 8% to 9% were observed only once. Around 2.1% of the sample goes to the ten largest clones.

Relative to germline, V is missing 1 base and J is missing 5 bases, with 9 bases of the junction outside any gene match. CDR1 and CDR2, looked up from the germline V gene (reference sequence), are LGHDT and YNNKEL. CDR3 length: 17 amino acids, cysteine to phenylalanine. The retained sequence is limited to the CDR3, 51 bases, with the frame set at the first base. This clonotype was detected ten times or more. Its antigen remains unidentified. Per-base qualities were not stored, and no clone one base away is much larger. Every donor was a healthy Caucasian. Three pairs of female monozygotic twins, all aged about 18 to 30 years, were included in the twin cohort. Miltenyi CD45RO+ enrichment and human naive T-cell isolation kits were used to isolate memory (CD45RO+) and naive T cells from PBMC. A further study also used this sample, focusing on yellow fever vaccine responses in identical twins. The second study reports: The authors reported that the T cell response to vaccination in identical twins appeared partly convergent and partly personalized. In the study, vaccine-responding T cell clones were precisely tracked in identical twins.

Sequences were obtained from memory (CD45RO+) T cells sorted from blood. The sample's cell subset or site, from its label and the paper: CD45RO+ enriched T cells. The chain uses TRBV3-1 and TRBJ2-5, with 11 central nucleotides matching TRBD2. The receptor was derived from a woman aged 18-29 years in good health. CDR3 sequence: CASSQVTSGIQGETQYF. The DNA sequence follows: TGTGCCAGCAGCCAAGTGACTAGCGGGATCCAAGGGGAGACCCAGTACTTC.